Each of the 21 T cell receptor beta chains below was sequenced from the same sample in a study of T cell repertoires in cytomegalovirus infection (dated by TCRdb to about 2019). This specimen's treatment or condition label, interpreted: in vitro stimulation with specific CMV peptide epitopes to enrich CMV-specific T cells. Sequencer: Illumina HiSeq 1500. The public reads were run again by TCRdb, first through fastp at Q25 and then through MiXCR, and only productive beta chains were kept. CDR3 protein sequences are deduplicated, and each keeps its most common genes and DNA. The sample table shows hundreds of thousands of distinct CDR3 sequences, and roughly 30% are seen once. The ten largest clones take up over 15% of the sample. No antigen has been identified for these receptors. Source: cultured PBMCs, taken from culture after CMV antigen stimulation. The source of these receptors is a human donor in good health (CMV status not recorded). Some clones in this sample may be carry-over from other donors' samples.

Of note for this clonotype: At one end, the junction sequence differs from germline, possibly due to a read error. The chain is built from TRBV19 and TRBJ1-2; the match to TRBD1 covers 11 bases. CDR1 and CDR2 from the germline V gene are LNHDA and SQIVND (reference sequence). CDR3 size: 13 residues. This chain's CDR3 is CACSQDRGLGYTF. The CDR3 bases are TGTGCCTGTAGTCAGGACAGGGGGCTTGGCTACACCTTC.

This clonotype occurred many times. The V and J genes are TRBV28 and TRBJ1-1; D gene unclear. V lost 5 bases to trimming and J lost 0 bases, with 10 bases between them. CDR1 and CDR2 from the germline V gene are MDHEN and SYDVKM. This CDR3 spans 14 amino acids. The CDR3 coding sequence is TGTGCCAGCAGTCTTCGGGCGCTGAACACTGAAGCTTTCTTT. Translation gives CASSLRALNTEAFF.

The chain uses TRBV7-7 and TRBJ2-3; 10 nucleotides align to TRBD2. This CDR3 comprises 15 residues. V lost 5 bases to trimming and J lost 2 bases; unmatched junction nucleotides: 4. Germline V gene sequence: CDR1 SSHAT, CDR2 FNYEAQ (reference sequence). CDR3 in amino acids: CASSPSGGFTDTQYF. The CDR3 coding sequence is TGTGCCAGCAGCCCTAGCGGGGGATTCACAGATACGCAGTATTTT.

CDR3 coding DNA: TGTGCCAGCACTCAATCACTAAGGGGGGCCCAGCTTCCCACAGATACGCAGTATTTT. As protein: CASTQSLRGAQLPTDTQYF. V gene TRBV6-5 combines with J gene TRBJ2-3; D may correspond to TRBD1 or TRBD2 (6 bases each). The CDR3 spans 19 residues. Trimming took off 7 bases at V and 2 bases at J, with 28 bases between the two ends. The germline V gene has CDR1 MNHEY and CDR2 SVGAGI.

This clonotype has a count of ten or more. V and J are TRBV7-2 and TRBJ2-5; 8 positions match TRBD1. The CDR3 is 15 residues long. J lost 5 bases, V lost 2 bases, and 7 bases had no gene match. Germline assignment: CDR1 SGHTA and CDR2 FQGNSA. The CDR3 coding sequence is TGTGCCAGCAGCTTACGTCAGGGGGCATGGGAGACCCAGTACTTC. This gives the protein CASSLRQGAWETQYF.

A few counts support this clonotype. The chain employs TRBV12-3 or TRBV12-4 and TRBJ2-2; D possibly corresponds to TRBD1 (5 bases). Trimming stripped 7 bases from V and 6 bases from J, with 18 bases between. The CDR3 runs 15 residues. CDR3 sequence: CASTSRQGRPGELFF. CDR3 coding DNA: TGTGCCAGCACCTCAAGGCAGGGTAGACCCGGGGAGCTGTTTTTT.

This clonotype was recorded many times. The V and J genes are TRBV7-2 and TRBJ2-2; 7 nucleotides match TRBD1. Germline CDR1 and CDR2: SGHTA and FQGNSA. V dropped 3 bases and J dropped 5; count of bases not matched to a gene: 6. CDR3 length equals 15 residues. The CDR3 bases are TGTGCCAGCAGCTTTTGGCAGGGGGAAACCGGGGAGCTGTTTTTT. This sequence encodes CASSFWQGETGELFF. The variable domain in full, with the rest retrieved from reference TRBV7-2 and TRBJ2-2, is GAGVSQSPSNKVTEKGKDVELRCDPISGHTALYWYRQSLGQGLEFLIYFQGNSAPDKSGLPSDRFSAERTGGSVSTLTIQRTQQEDSAVYLCASSFWQGETGELFFGEGSRLTVL.

There are many counts of this clonotype. The chain employs TRBV7-2 and TRBJ2-5; tentatively, D is TRBD2 (6 bases). V dropped 1 base and J dropped 2 bases, with 20 bases sitting between them. Per the germline V gene, CDR1 is SGHTA and CDR2 is FQGNSA. CDR3 length: 18 amino acids. The chain's CDR3 is CASSLGFRQGSGQETQYF. In DNA form, the CDR3 reads TGTGCCAGCAGCTTAGGCTTCAGGCAGGGCAGCGGGCAAGAGACCCAGTACTTC.

The table lists this clonotype with a few counts. This chain connects TRBV12-3 or TRBV12-4 to TRBJ2-7, with TRBD2 matching 10 bases. J gave up 3 bases and V 2 bases, and 4 bases lay outside the gene matches. The CDR3 contains 15 residues. CDR3 sequence reads: CASSLTASGSYEQYF. The CDR3 DNA reads TGTGCCAGCAGTTTAACGGCTAGCGGGAGCTACGAGCAGTACTTC.

This chain connects TRBV20-1 to TRBJ2-1; 10 bases agree with TRBD1. The CDR3 has 13 amino acids. The V gene end was trimmed by 4 bases and the J gene end by 7 bases; junction bases not matched to a gene: 4. Germline CDR1 and CDR2: DFQATT and SNEGSKA (reference sequence). The CDR3 loop is CSAKGQGNNEQFF. The CDR3 coding sequence is TGCAGTGCTAAGGGACAGGGGAATAATGAGCAGTTCTTC.

This clonotype was picked up a small number of times. The chain joins TRBV20-1 to TRBJ2-7; TRBD1 aligns across 10 bases. There are 13 residues in the CDR3. V was clipped by 3 bases and J by 6 bases; unmatched bases: 5. Germline CDR1 DFQATT, CDR2 SNEGSKA (reference sequence). The CDR3 loop is CSASRDRGPEQYF. The DNA of the CDR3 is TGCAGTGCTAGTCGTGACAGGGGGCCCGAGCAGTACTTC.

The chain carries TRBV19 and TRBJ2-4; D tentatively fits TRBD1 or TRBD2 (5 bases each). Germline lookup yields CDR1 LNHDA and CDR2 SQIVND (reference sequence). Trimming took 7 bases from V and 5 from J, leaving 15 bases between them. The length of the CDR3 is 14 residues. CDR3 sequence (DNA): TGTGCCAGTACCGTCGGGACGGCGCAAAACATTCAGTACTTC. It yields the protein CASTVGTAQNIQYF.

The chain recombines TRBV4-3 with TRBJ2-5; 7 nucleotides line up with TRBD1. The V gene end was trimmed by 4 bases and the J gene end by 4 bases; junction bases not matched to a gene: 6. In germline, CDR1 is LGHNA, CDR2 YSLEER. The CDR3 consists of 14 residues. The CDR3 reads CASSRQGEGETQYF. In DNA, the CDR3 is TGCGCCAGCAGCCGGCAGGGGGAAGGAGAGACCCAGTACTTC.

This clonotype showed up just a few times. The chain combines TRBV12-3 or TRBV12-4 with TRBJ2-1; D perhaps matches TRBD2 (6 bases). V was cut by 10 bases and J by 9 bases, with 22 bases left in between. The CDR3 has 14 residues. The CDR3 is CATDLGLTSSEQFF. DNA for the CDR3: TGTGCCACAGACTTAGGTTTGACTAGTAGTGAGCAGTTCTTC.

This clonotype was recorded many times. CDR3 coding DNA: TGTGCCAGCAGTTCCGGACTAGTGGGGGGCAATGAGCAGTTCTTC. Amino acid sequence: CASSSGLVGGNEQFF. The chain recombines TRBV7-6 with TRBJ2-1; 7 positions agree with TRBD2. Per germline, CDR1 SGHVS and CDR2 FNYEAQ. The CDR3 loop spans 15 amino acids. The V segment lost 6 bases and the J segment 6 bases; nucleotides outside the gene matches: 11.

This clonotype was detected many times. V gene TRBV7-2 combines with J gene TRBJ1-2; the D gene is possibly TRBD1 (6 bases). From germline, CDR1 is SGHTA and CDR2 FQGNSA. V dropped 2 bases and J dropped 4 bases, with 11 bases sitting between them. CDR3 size: 14 residues. The CDR3 protein is CASSLQRTAYGYTF. DNA of the CDR3: TGTGCCAGCAGCTTACAGAGGACAGCCTATGGCTACACCTTC.

This sequence joins TRBV6-1 and TRBJ1-5, with a weak D call TRBD1 (5 bases). CDR3 size: 17 residues. V gave up 7 bases and J gave up 3 bases, with 22 bases separating them. CDR1 is MNHNS, CDR2 SASEGT, per germline. In DNA, the CDR3 is TGTGCCAGCAAGAACGTCGTGACAGCTGAGAACAATCAGCCCCAGCATTTT. It specifies CASKNVVTAENNQPQHF.

The genes are TRBV5-3 and TRBJ2-7, with 8 positions matching TRBD1. TRBV5-3 is an open reading frame whose function is uncertain. The V and J ends lost 8 bases and 5 bases, in that order; junction bases with no gene match: 12. The CDR3 is made up of 14 amino acids. CDR3 bases: TGTGCCAGCAGCAACAGGGGGAGTGTCAACGAGCAGTACTTC. Residues: CASSNRGSVNEQYF.

The rearrangement uses TRBV4-1 and TRBJ2-5; TRBD1 might be the D (6 bases). The CDR3 runs to 13 residues. Looked up from germline, CDR1 is MGHRA and CDR2 is YSYEKL. Between the trimmed V and J ends, which lost 8 bases and 1 base, there was a span of 11 bases. The CDR3 DNA reads TGCGCCAGCGGCCGGGACACCCAAGAGACCCAGTACTTC. This translates into CASGRDTQETQYF.

V and J are TRBV7-6 and TRBJ2-7, with unresolved D. Germline CDR1 reads SGHVS; CDR2 reads FNYEAQ. V was cut by 7 bases and J by 5 bases, with 9 bases left in between. This CDR3 spans 11 amino acids. CDR3 amino acids: CASTPRDEQYF. DNA for the CDR3: TGTGCCAGCACTCCAAGGGACGAGCAGTACTTC.

The chain links TRBV5-5 to TRBJ2-7, with 12 bases aligning to TRBD1. Trimming took 3 bases from V and 5 from J; bases not matched to a gene: 9. There are 16 residues in the CDR3. Per the germline V gene, CDR1 is SGHKS and CDR2 is YYEKEE (reference sequence). In nucleotides, the CDR3 is TGTGCCAGCAGCTCCGAGACGGGACAGGGGGCTAACGAGCAGTACTTC. Protein product: CASSSETGQGANEQYF.